These 13 T cell receptor beta chains share one sample of origin, sequenced in a study of blood T cell repertoires in COVID-19. Sequencing was performed with immunoSEQ multiplex PCR; in TCRdb, only in-frame clones are kept and a portion is missing. The data hold 490,000 or so clones, with less than 90% observed a single time. Sequenced: PBMCs or T cells enriched from blood (not recorded which). These receptors were taken from a woman in her sixties who had recovered from COVID-19.

This clone was seen just once. The chain joins TRBV2 to TRBJ1-5, with 9 bases matching TRBD1. Trimming took 7 bases from V and 3 from J; bases not matched to a gene: 4. Germline lookup yields CDR1 SNHLY and CDR2 FYNNEI. CDR3 size: 14 residues. CDR3 sequence (DNA): TGTGCCAGCACCCGGGACAGGGACAATCAGCCCCAGCATTTT. This sequence encodes CASTRDRDNQPQHF.

This sequence joins TRBV11-2 and TRBJ1-5; tentatively, D is TRBD1 (6 bases). The ends were cut back, 1 base at V and 5 bases at J, with 12 bases in the middle. From germline, CDR1 is SGHAT and CDR2 FQNNGV. CDR3 length equals 15 residues. The CDR3, as DNA: TGTGCCAGCAGCTTAGGCGGGGGCTGGTATCAGCCCCAGCATTTT. The encoded protein is CASSLGGGWYQPQHF.

This clone occurred a few times. The chain is built from TRBV5-4 and TRBJ1-2; no clear D. V shed 7 bases and J shed 2 bases, with 12 bases lying between them. The germline CDR1 and CDR2 sequences are SGHNT and YYREEE (reference sequence). This CDR3 is 13 amino acids long. CDR3 in DNA: TGTGCCAGCGCCTTCGGTCGGAACTATGGCTACACCTTC. Its translation: CASAFGRNYGYTF.

This chain connects TRBV6-5 to TRBJ2-1; 8 bases line up with TRBD2. Per germline, CDR1 MNHEY and CDR2 SVGAGI. Unmatched junction bases numbered 8, after V lost 5 bases and J lost 5 bases. The CDR3 is 15 amino acids. The CDR3 DNA follows: TGTGCCAGCAGTAAACCGGGACTAGGGCACAATGAGCAGTTCTTC. Protein: CASSKPGLGHNEQFF.

The chain joins TRBV3-1 (or the pseudogene TRBV3-2) to TRBJ2-7; D call uncertain. The CDR3 has 13 residues. V was trimmed by 2 bases and J by 6 bases, leaving 11 bases between them. The V gene's germline CDR1 is LGHDT and CDR2 YNNKEL (reference sequence). The CDR3 protein is CASSQPPTGEQYF. The DNA of the CDR3 is TGTGCCAGCAGCCAACCCCCTACTGGCGAGCAGTACTTC.

The chain recombines TRBV21-1 with TRBJ1-6; no check of the table's D call, TRBD1, against the DNA was made. TRBV21-1 is a recognized pseudogene. The CDR3 sequence is 15 residues long. DNA of the CDR3: TGTGCCAGCAAGATGACAGGGGGCGCCCACTTGACCCTCCACTTT. Encoded protein: CASKMTGGAHLTLHF.

The rearrangement joins TRBV10-2 to TRBJ2-5; D might be TRBD2 (5 bases). The CDR3 totals 14 residues. V shed 6 bases and J shed 1 base, with 12 bases lying between them. The V gene's germline CDR1 is WSHSY and CDR2 SAAADI. This CDR3 reads CASSITRVQETQYF. CDR3 nucleotides: TGCGCCAGCAGCATAACTAGAGTCCAAGAGACCCAGTACTTC.

The chain combines TRBV4-2 with TRBJ2-7; D call uncertain. Germline CDR1 LGHNA, CDR2 YNFKEQ. Trimming removed 0 bases at V and 6 bases at J, with 12 bases between. The CDR3 length is 14 residues. The CDR3 DNA reads as TGTGCCAGCAGCCAAGAAAGAGAGTATGGCGAGCAGTACTTC. This codes for CASSQEREYGEQYF.

This clone was picked up one time. The chain carries TRBV5-1 and TRBJ2-3; 9 nucleotides line up with TRBD1. Germline V gene data show CDR1 as SGHRS and CDR2 as YFSETQ. This CDR3 is 16 amino acids long. V shed 0 bases, J shed 3 bases, and the junction held 5 bases outside the gene matches. CDR3 DNA sequence: TGCGCCAGCAGCTTGGGCGGGACAGGGAAGACAGATACGCAGTATTTT. This codes for CASSLGGTGKTDTQYF.

The chain links TRBV16 to TRBJ1-1; 7 bases match TRBD1. The germline V gene has CDR1 KGHSY and CDR2 FQNENV. The CDR3 loop spans 16 amino acids. V lost 3 bases to trimming and J lost 2 bases; unmatched junction nucleotides: 9. The CDR3 coding sequence is TGTGCCAGCAGCCAGCGTCAGGGACAGACCAACACTGAAGCTTTCTTT. Translation gives CASSQRQGQTNTEAFF. The full variable domain, in which reference TRBV16 and TRBJ1-1 provide the parts outside the CDR3, is GEEVAQTPKHLVRGEGQKAKLYCAPIKGHSYVFWYQQVLKNEFKFLISFQNENVFDETGMPKERFSAKCLPNSPCSLEIQATKLEDSAVYFCASSQRQGQTNTEAFFGQGTRLTVV.

V gene TRBV6-4 combines with J gene TRBJ2-2; 12 nucleotides align to TRBD1. The junction had 12 bases not matched to a gene; V was cut back by 7 bases and J by 6 bases. Germline V gene data show CDR1 as MRHNA and CDR2 as SNTAGT. The CDR3 is made up of 17 amino acids. CDR3 sequence reads: CASTKIGDRGLPGELFF. The CDR3 DNA sequence: TGTGCCAGCACCAAAATAGGGGACAGGGGGCTGCCCGGGGAGCTGTTTTTT.

This clone was recorded only once. V gene TRBV7-2 combines with J gene TRBJ2-1, with 8 positions matching TRBD2. The CDR3 covers 18 residues. CDR1 is SGHTA and CDR2 is FQGNSA in the germline V gene. Trimming removed 3 bases from V and 2 bases from J; junction bases left unmatched: 12. The CDR3: CASSFGLGRGATYNEQFF. The CDR3 nucleotides read TGTGCCAGCAGCTTCGGTTTAGGGCGGGGGGCGACCTACAATGAGCAGTTCTTC.

V usage is TRBV5-6 and J usage is TRBJ1-2; no clear D gene. CDR1 is SGHDT and CDR2 is YYEEEE in the germline V gene. The CDR3 contains 14 residues. Trimming removed 0 bases from V and 4 bases from J, with 10 bases in between. CDR3 loop: CASSLAQSPYGYTF. DNA of the CDR3: TGTGCCAGCAGCTTGGCACAGAGTCCCTATGGCTACACCTTC.